This T cell receptor beta chain was recovered during a study of cytomegalovirus exposure and HLA in healthy donors. Vbeta (60) and Jbeta (13) primers were used in the PCR. This table comes from immunoSEQ multiplex PCR, and its TCRdb copy is limited to in-frame clones, with some not included. This sample has tens of thousands of clones, with 75% to 85% found just once. As to this clone: Its antigen is undetermined.

Study results and caveats: TCR beta sequences numbering fewer than 20,000 were associated with HLA alleles at 0.05 false discovery rate in a later analysis. Rarity characterized most TCR sequences, yet some public TCRs appeared in many donors.

Sequencing was done on a sample of PBMCs. This TCR was sampled from a man aged 45 to 65 in good health and CMV-seropositive.

The CDR3 spells CSVSGGGSTDTQYF. In nucleotides, the CDR3 is TGCAGCGTTTCTGGTGGGGGCAGCACAGATACGCAGTATTTT. The chain joins TRBV29-1 to TRBJ2-3; D perhaps matches TRBD1 (6 bases). Germline CDR1 SQVTM, CDR2 ANQGSEA. The CDR3 consists of 14 residues. V was clipped by 5 bases and J by 0 bases, with 12 bases between them.